Listed here are 30 T cell receptor beta chains from one sample, sequenced in a study of cytotoxic CD8 clonotypes in ibrutinib-treated CLL. This table comes from immunoSEQ multiplex PCR, and its TCRdb copy is limited to in-frame clones, with some not included. The table has 150,000 or so clones, 84% seen once; the top ten hold around 4.5%. Sample: PBMCs, taken after 24 months of ibrutinib treatment. The source is a human donor with chronic lymphocytic leukemia.

Here the CDR3 DNA reads TGTGCCACCAGCAGGACCTGGACTAGCGGGAGGGTAGAGACCCAGTACTTC. This sequence encodes CATSRTWTSGRVETQYF. The chain couples TRBV15 to TRBJ2-5, with 15 nucleotides matching TRBD2. The CDR3 has 17 amino acids. CDR1 and CDR2 (germline): LNHNV, YYDKDF (reference sequence). With V trimmed by 3 bases and J by 4 bases, 6 bases remained unmatched.

The V call is TRBV2, the J call TRBJ2-4; 13 bases agree with TRBD2. Looked up from germline, CDR1 is SNHLY and CDR2 is FYNNEI. CDR3 length: 15 amino acids. The V and J ends lost 7 bases and 6 bases, in that order; junction bases with no gene match: 6. The CDR3 DNA reads as TGTGCCAGCATCCTGGGACTAGCGGGAAGAAACATTCAGTACTTC. Translated: CASILGLAGRNIQYF.

This chain uses TRBV19 with TRBJ1-6; TRBD1 agrees at 8 bases. CDR1 LNHDA and CDR2 SQIVND come from the germline V gene (reference sequence). The CDR3 contains 13 residues. After removal of 7 bases from V and 9 bases from J, the junction contained 5 bases not matched to a gene. The CDR3 sequence is CASNQGAVSPLHF. The CDR3 DNA reads TGTGCCAGTAACCAGGGGGCGGTTTCACCCCTCCACTTT.

The chain links TRBV7-2 to TRBJ2-3; 7 nucleotides agree with TRBD1. Germline CDR1 is SGHTA and CDR2 is FQGNSA. V lost 4 bases to trimming and J lost 4 bases; unmatched junction nucleotides: 5. The CDR3 has 14 amino acids. DNA of the CDR3: TGTGCCAGCAGCTCTGAGGGGGCCGCAGATACGCAGTATTTT. It is translated as CASSSEGAADTQYF.

The V gene is TRBV7-2, the J gene TRBJ2-3; D possibly matches TRBD1 or TRBD2 (6 bases each). V was clipped by 2 bases and J by 4 bases, with 10 bases between them. The length of the CDR3 is 14 residues. CDR1 is SGHTA, CDR2 FQGNSA, per germline. CDR3 region: CASSLNRGPDTQYF. The CDR3 region has the DNA TGTGCCAGCAGCTTAAATCGGGGGCCAGATACGCAGTATTTT. Complete variable domain (other parts from reference TRBV7-2 and TRBJ2-3): GAGVSQSPSNKVTEKGKDVELRCDPISGHTALYWYRQSLGQGLEFLIYFQGNSAPDKSGLPSDRFSAERTGGSVSTLTIQRTQQEDSAVYLCASSLNRGPDTQYFGPGTRLTVL.

The chain couples TRBV27 to TRBJ2-3; 8 bases fit TRBD1. The CDR3 runs 17 residues. V was clipped by 6 bases and J by 0 bases; unmatched bases: 11. The germline V gene has CDR1 MNHEY and CDR2 SMNVEV (reference sequence). CDR3 coding DNA: TGTGCCAGCAGACCCCCGGGACAGGAGTCTAGCACAGATACGCAGTATTTT. Translating gives CASRPPGQESSTDTQYF.

The chain carries TRBV28 and TRBJ1-2, with 9 nucleotides matching TRBD1. Germline V gene sequence: CDR1 MDHEN, CDR2 SYDVKM. This CDR3 contains 15 residues. V trimming: 10 bases; J trimming: 4 bases; junction bases outside the gene matches: 13. The chain's CDR3 is CAIETGGGRGYGYTF. The CDR3, as DNA: TGTGCCATAGAAACAGGGGGCGGCAGGGGCTATGGCTACACCTTC.

This chain joins TRBV19 and TRBJ1-1, with 9 bases identical to TRBD1. The J segment lost 6 bases and the V segment lost 9 bases, leaving 14 bases of the junction unmatched. Germline assignment: CDR1 LNHDA and CDR2 SQIVND (reference sequence). The CDR3 consists of 15 residues. The CDR3 here is CASVIPGTGSSEAFF. The CDR3 bases are TGTGCCAGCGTTATCCCGGGGACAGGGTCCTCTGAAGCTTTCTTT.

V and J are TRBV6-5 and TRBJ1-4; 8 nucleotides agree with TRBD1. CDR1 MNHEY and CDR2 SVGAGI come from the germline V gene. After removal of 1 base from V and 12 bases from J, the junction contained 4 bases not matched to a gene. CDR3 size: 13 residues. The CDR3 sequence: CASSYFKQGELFF. The CDR3 coding sequence is TGTGCCAGCAGTTACTTCAAACAGGGGGAACTGTTTTTT.

The chain is built from TRBV6-4 and TRBJ1-4; D gene unclear. There are 17 residues in the CDR3. With 0 bases removed from V and 7 bases from J, the gap between germline ends came to 18 bases. Per the germline V gene, CDR1 is MRHNA and CDR2 is SNTAGT. The CDR3 here is CASSDSGPNFPTEKLFF. CDR3 sequence (DNA): TGTGCCAGCAGTGACTCCGGTCCGAACTTTCCGACTGAAAAACTGTTTTTT.

J is TRBJ1-1 and V is TRBV4-3, with 8 nucleotides matching TRBD1. This CDR3 contains 14 residues. Germline V gene lookup returns CDR1 LGHNA and CDR2 YSLEER. V was pared by 3 bases and J by 4 bases, with 4 bases of the junction left unmatched. This chain's CDR3 is CASSQRQGFTEAFF. In DNA form, the CDR3 reads TGCGCCAGCAGCCAGAGACAGGGGTTCACTGAAGCTTTCTTT.

The chain employs TRBV4-1 and TRBJ2-4; 8 bases are shared with TRBD2. J was trimmed by 1 base and V by 0 bases; bases with no gene match: 8. This CDR3 has 18 amino acids. The germline CDR1 and CDR2 sequences are MGHRA and YSYEKL. The CDR3 region is CASSQEPAGVVAKNIQYF. The CDR3 DNA follows: TGCGCCAGCAGCCAAGAGCCAGCGGGAGTAGTCGCCAAAAACATTCAGTACTTC.

This rearrangement joins TRBV25-1 to TRBJ1-5; no definite D call. V was shortened by 3 bases and J by 4 bases, with 10 bases between the two germline ends. This CDR3 region has 14 residues. Germline loops: CDR1 MGHDK, CDR2 SYGVNS. CDR3 loop: CASSENSRNQPQHF. CDR3 in DNA: TGTGCCAGCAGTGAGAACTCGAGAAATCAGCCCCAGCATTTT.

The chain has TRBV9 and TRBJ1-2, with D uncertain. The CDR3 has 14 residues. The V gene lost 0 bases and the J gene lost 4 bases, with 10 bases spanning the gap. Germline V gene data show CDR1 as SGDLS and CDR2 as YYNGEE. In nucleotides, the CDR3 is TGTGCCAGCAGCGTAGAGTCTAGTTTCTATGGCTACACCTTC. Encoded protein: CASSVESSFYGYTF.

This chain uses TRBV5-4 with TRBJ2-7, with 9 bases matching TRBD2. V trimming: 4 bases; J trimming: 6 bases; junction bases outside the gene matches: 17. The CDR3 is made up of 17 amino acids. Germline CDR1 and CDR2: SGHNT and YYREEE (reference sequence). The CDR3 sequence: CASSINSGSVAGSEQYF. The CDR3 bases are TGTGCCAGCAGCATAAATAGCGGGAGCGTAGCCGGGTCCGAGCAGTACTTC. Complete variable domain (other parts from reference TRBV5-4 and TRBJ2-7): ETGVTQSPTHLIKTRGQQVTLRCSSQSGHNTVSWYQQALGQGPQFIFQYYREEENGRGNFPPRFSGLQFPNYSSELNVNALELDDSALYLCASSINSGSVAGSEQYFGPGTRLTVT.

This sequence joins TRBV27 and TRBJ1-5; D possibly corresponds to TRBD1 (6 bases). The CDR3 is made up of 14 amino acids. Between the trimmed V and J ends, which lost 6 bases and 4 bases, there was a span of 13 bases. Germline CDR1 MNHEY, CDR2 SMNVEV (reference sequence). The CDR3 here is CASSLSGVNQPQHF. The DNA for the CDR3 is TGTGCCAGCAGCCTCTCAGGGGTGAATCAGCCCCAGCATTTT.

This chain uses TRBV27 with TRBJ2-7; a possible D gene is TRBD2 (6 bases). The CDR3 contains 16 residues. The germline V and J ends were trimmed by 5 bases and 3 bases, with 20 bases remaining between them. Germline CDR1 MNHEY, CDR2 SMNVEV (reference sequence). CDR3 DNA: TGTGCCAGCAGTCTAACAAAGGTCGGGGGATTCTACGAGCAGTACTTC. Its protein is CASSLTKVGGFYEQYF.

This clone was counted between two and nine times. The chain has TRBV4-1 and TRBJ2-7; 7 positions agree with TRBD1. CDR3 size: 15 residues. Germline values: CDR1 MGHRA, CDR2 YSYEKL. V dropped 3 bases and J dropped 6; count of bases not matched to a gene: 11. CDR3 region: CASSHADRDVFEQYF. The CDR3 nucleotides read TGCGCCAGCAGCCACGCTGACAGGGACGTGTTCGAGCAGTACTTC.

V usage is TRBV7-9 and J usage is TRBJ1-5; TRBD1 matches at 8 bases. This CDR3 has 16 amino acids. The V gene end was trimmed by 5 bases and the J gene end by 6 bases; junction bases not matched to a gene: 12. CDR1 is SEHNR and CDR2 is FQNEAQ in the germline V gene (reference sequence). The CDR3 protein is CASSAEGQVRRQPQHF. In DNA, the CDR3 is TGTGCCAGCAGCGCGGAGGGACAGGTGCGTCGTCAGCCCCAGCATTTT.

The chain joins TRBV30 to TRBJ1-1, with unresolved D. CDR1 and CDR2 from the germline V gene are GTSNPN and SVGIG (reference sequence). The germline V and J ends were trimmed by 0 bases and 0 bases, with 8 bases remaining between them. This CDR3 spans 14 amino acids. Written as DNA, the CDR3 is TGTGCCTGGAGTGTTGGGTTGGTGAACACTGAAGCTTTCTTT. Translating gives CAWSVGLVNTEAFF.

The rearrangement links TRBV7-8 to TRBJ2-6; D may be TRBD1 or TRBD2 (5 bases each). CDR3 length: 16 residues. Between the trimmed V and J ends, which lost 3 bases and 0 bases, there was a span of 9 bases. Per the germline V gene, CDR1 is SGHVS and CDR2 is FQNEAQ. The CDR3 DNA follows: TGTGCCAGCAGCTTGGGACCGGCCTCTGGGGCCAACGTCCTGACTTTC. Its protein product is CASSLGPASGANVLTF.

The rearrangement joins TRBV16 to TRBJ1-1, with unresolved D. Germline V CDR1 and CDR2: KGHSY, FQNENV. The CDR3 sequence is 14 residues long. The V and J ends lost 6 bases and 1 base respectively, with 12 bases between them. The CDR3 reads CASSNKRGNTEAFF. CDR3 nucleotide sequence: TGTGCCAGCAGTAATAAACGAGGGAACACTGAAGCTTTCTTT.

This chain joins TRBV15 and TRBJ2-6; 9 positions agree with TRBD1. With V trimmed by 3 bases and J by 2 bases, 5 bases remained unmatched. CDR1 LNHNV and CDR2 YYDKDF come from the germline V gene (reference sequence). This CDR3 has 17 residues. CDR3 coding DNA: TGTGCCACCAGCAGGGGACAGGGCTTTCCTGGGGCCAACGTCCTGACTTTC. Translated, it gives CATSRGQGFPGANVLTF.

The rearrangement joins TRBV6-1 to TRBJ2-3; D not certain. Per the germline V gene, CDR1 is MNHNS and CDR2 is SASEGT. The ends were cut back, 6 bases at V and 0 bases at J, with 1 base in the middle. The CDR3 runs to 11 residues. DNA for the CDR3: TGTGCCAGCAGCAGCACAGATACGCAGTATTTT. It specifies CASSSTDTQYF.

The gene calls are TRBV30 and TRBJ2-4; no clear D. The germline V and J ends were trimmed by 1 base and 1 base, with 8 bases remaining between them. The germline V gene has CDR1 GTSNPN and CDR2 SVGIG (reference sequence). The CDR3 runs to 14 residues. CDR3 in DNA: TGTGCCTGGAGTGAAGGTGGTGCCAAAAACATTCAGTACTTC. It codes for CAWSEGGAKNIQYF.

V usage is TRBV7-3 and J usage is TRBJ2-1; the D gene is possibly TRBD2 (6 bases). V was pared by 2 bases and J by 0 bases, with 14 bases between. This CDR3 has 17 amino acids. The germline CDR1 and CDR2 sequences are SGHTA and FQGTGA. In nucleotides, the CDR3 is TGTGCCAGCAGCTTATGGAGCGGGCCGAGCTCCTACAATGAGCAGTTCTTC. It specifies CASSLWSGPSSYNEQFF.

The chain carries TRBV6-1 and TRBJ1-2; 7 bases map to TRBD1. The CDR3 sequence is 15 residues long. V was pared by 6 bases and J by 3 bases, with 10 bases of the junction left unmatched. Germline values: CDR1 MNHNS, CDR2 SASEGT. The CDR3 region has the DNA TGTGCCAGCAGGGACAGACAGGGCTCGCACTATGGCTACACCTTC. Its translation is CASRDRQGSHYGYTF.

This sequence joins TRBV19 and TRBJ1-1; weak D call: TRBD1 (5 bases). CDR1 and CDR2 from the germline V gene are LNHDA and SQIVND (reference sequence). V was shortened by 7 bases and J by 4 bases, with 10 bases between the two germline ends. The CDR3 loop spans 12 amino acids. The CDR3 coding sequence is TGTGCCAGTACAGGGTTTACCACTGAAGCTTTCTTT. Translating it yields CASTGFTTEAFF.

The V call is TRBV18, the J call TRBJ2-7; TRBD2 matches 11 bases. The germline CDR1 and CDR2 sequences are KGHSH and LQKENI. The CDR3 runs 12 residues. V dropped 7 bases and J dropped 4; count of bases not matched to a gene: 0. The CDR3 DNA reads TGTGCCAGCTTAGCGGGAGGGTACGAGCAGTACTTC. Its protein product is CASLAGGYEQYF.

The chain joins TRBV6-1 to TRBJ1-2; D uncertain. CDR3 length: 14 amino acids. CDR1 and CDR2 (germline): MNHNS, SASEGT. Trimming took 7 bases from V and 6 from J, leaving 18 bases between them. CDR3 DNA sequence: TGTGCCAGCACCGTCGACCGCACTTCGAATGGCTACACCTTC. It yields the protein CASTVDRTSNGYTF.